This T cell receptor (beta chain) was captured in a study of T cell changes during pregnancy in multiple sclerosis. TCRdb keeps only in-frame clones here, not all; method: immunoSEQ multiplex PCR. In the table there are tens of thousands of clones, roughly 89% of which are singletons. The germline V gene encodes CDR1 SNHLY and CDR2 FYNNEI. V shed 6 bases and J 6 bases; nucleotides not matched to a gene: 5. The CDR3 runs to 13 residues. The sample here was CD4+ T cells from peripheral blood mononuclear cells, taken in the first trimester of pregnancy. This receptor was obtained from a female donor with multiple sclerosis, enrolled in a pregnancy study. The chain joins TRBV2 to TRBJ2-7; 10 positions agree with TRBD2. The CDR3 region is CASRTSGRAEQYF. CDR3 nucleotides: TGTGCCAGCAGGACCAGCGGGAGGGCCGAGCAGTACTTC.